Listed below are T cell receptor beta chains from one sample, sequenced in a study of low-dose radiotherapy and immunotherapy resistance in tumors. From the reads, TCRdb called clonotypes with MiXCR, one entry per CDR3 protein. The sample contains 50,000 or so distinct CDR3 sequences, 33% of which appear only once. Specimen: PBMCs, collected after low-dose radiotherapy plus immunotherapy. All receptors come from a male donor with rectosigmoid adenocarcinoma. Each CDR3 is given without its conserved first and last residue. The order of the fields is CDR3 length, V gene, clone size, J gene, CDR3 protein. Only part of the rows carry a size: once, few, many, or a class if the clone is expanded.

14	TRBV7-9	many	TRBJ2-3	ASSAYWDTSTDTQY
12	TRBV6-2/TRBV6-3	many	TRBJ2-3	ASSWIGRVDTQY
14	TRBV20-1	many	TRBJ1-5	SARAPRQGENQPQH
12	TRBV27	many	TRBJ2-7	ASSPRRVAYEQY
11	TRBV7-2	many	TRBJ1-5	ASSFTDNQPQH
13	TRBV27	many	TRBJ1-6	ASSYSGPRDSPLH
13	TRBV7-2	many	TRBJ1-1	ASSPGQGMNTEAF
12	TRBV9	.	TRBJ2-1	ASSVDHGYNEQF
14	TRBV24-1	many	TRBJ1-5	ATSELDRGSNQPQH
14	TRBV5-1	many	TRBJ2-5	ASSLVVRAPQVTQY
14	TRBV5-6	few	TRBJ2-7	ASSLRGPGLAHEQY
13	TRBV27	many	TRBJ2-7	ASSSLNPGSDEQY
12	TRBV11-3	many	TRBJ2-7	ATLLAGSSYEQY
12	TRBV29-1	many	TRBJ2-3	SVDGPKATDTQY
13	TRBV28	few	TRBJ1-1	ASSALTGLNTEAF
13	TRBV12-3/TRBV12-4	many	TRBJ2-2	ASRAWRSGTGELF
12	TRBV5-5	many	TRBJ1-1	ASSLSQGNTEAF